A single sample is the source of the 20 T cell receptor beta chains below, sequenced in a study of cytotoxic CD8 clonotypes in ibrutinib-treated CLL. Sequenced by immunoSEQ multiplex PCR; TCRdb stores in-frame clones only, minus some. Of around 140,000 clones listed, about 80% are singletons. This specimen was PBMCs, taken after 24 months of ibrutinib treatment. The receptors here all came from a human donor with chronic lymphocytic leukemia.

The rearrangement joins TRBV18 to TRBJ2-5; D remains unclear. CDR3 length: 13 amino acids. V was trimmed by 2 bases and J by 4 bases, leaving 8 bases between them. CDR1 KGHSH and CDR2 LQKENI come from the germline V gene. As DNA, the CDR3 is TGTGCCAGCTCACCATCCCCAGGAGAGACCCAGTACTTC. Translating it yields CASSPSPGETQYF.

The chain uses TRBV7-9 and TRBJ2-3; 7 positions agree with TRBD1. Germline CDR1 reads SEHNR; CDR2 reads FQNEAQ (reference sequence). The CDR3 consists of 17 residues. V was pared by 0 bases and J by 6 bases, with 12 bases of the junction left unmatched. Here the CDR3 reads CASSLAPGGGVTDTQYF. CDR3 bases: TGTGCCAGCAGCTTAGCCCCAGGGGGTGGGGTCACCGATACGCAGTATTTT. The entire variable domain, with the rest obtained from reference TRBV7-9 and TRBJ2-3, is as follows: DTGVSQNPRHKITKRGQNVTFRCDPISEHNRLYWYRQTLGQGPEFLTYFQNEAQLEKSRLLSDRFSAERPKGSFSTLEIQRTEQGDSAMYLCASSLAPGGGVTDTQYFGPGTRLTVL.

CDR3 nucleotide sequence: TGTGCCAGTAGCCGCCGGTCGGGAGCTAGCACAGATACGCAGTATTTT. Its translation is CASSRRSGASTDTQYF. The chain is built from TRBV19 and TRBJ2-3; TRBD2 is a possible D gene (6 bases). Per the germline V gene, CDR1 is LNHDA and CDR2 is SQIVND (reference sequence). Trimming left V 6 bases short and J 0 bases short, with 16 bases between. The CDR3 consists of 16 residues.

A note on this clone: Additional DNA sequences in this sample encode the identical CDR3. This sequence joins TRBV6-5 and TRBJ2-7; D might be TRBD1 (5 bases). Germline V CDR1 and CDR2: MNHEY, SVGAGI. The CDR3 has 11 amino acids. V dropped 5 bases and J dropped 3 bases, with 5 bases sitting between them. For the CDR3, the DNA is TGTGCCAGCAGTACAGGCTACGAGCAGTACTTC. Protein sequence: CASSTGYEQYF.

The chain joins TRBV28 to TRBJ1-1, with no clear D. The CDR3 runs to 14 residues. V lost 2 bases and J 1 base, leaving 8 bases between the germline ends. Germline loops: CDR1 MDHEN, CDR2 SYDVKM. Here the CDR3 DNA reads TGTGCCAGCAGTTTAGTCGCCGGGAACACTGAAGCTTTCTTT. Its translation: CASSLVAGNTEAFF.

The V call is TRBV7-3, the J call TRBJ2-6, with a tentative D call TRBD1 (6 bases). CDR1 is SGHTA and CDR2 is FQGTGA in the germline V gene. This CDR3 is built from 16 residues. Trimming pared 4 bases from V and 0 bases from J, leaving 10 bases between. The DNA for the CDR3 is TGTGCCAGCAGCTCTCACAGGGTCTCTGGGGCCAACGTCCTGACTTTC. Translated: CASSSHRVSGANVLTF.

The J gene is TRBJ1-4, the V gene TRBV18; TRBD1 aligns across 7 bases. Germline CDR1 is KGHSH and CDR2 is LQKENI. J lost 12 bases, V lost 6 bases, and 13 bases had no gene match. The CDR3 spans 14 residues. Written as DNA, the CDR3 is TGTGCCAGCTCGGTGACAGGGACCCAGGGGGAACTGTTTTTT. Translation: CASSVTGTQGELFF.

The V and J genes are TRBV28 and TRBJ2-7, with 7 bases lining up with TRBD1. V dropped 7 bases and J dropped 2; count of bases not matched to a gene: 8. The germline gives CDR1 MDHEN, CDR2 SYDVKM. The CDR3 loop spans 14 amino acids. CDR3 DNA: TGTGCCAGCATCGGCCGGGACAGCCCCTACGAGCAGTACTTC. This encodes CASIGRDSPYEQYF.

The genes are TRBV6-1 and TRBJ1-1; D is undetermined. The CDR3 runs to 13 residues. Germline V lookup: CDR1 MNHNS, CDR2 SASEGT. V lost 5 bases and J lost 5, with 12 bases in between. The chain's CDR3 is CASSNERRTEAFF. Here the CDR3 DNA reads TGTGCCAGCAGTAACGAACGGCGGACTGAAGCTTTCTTT.

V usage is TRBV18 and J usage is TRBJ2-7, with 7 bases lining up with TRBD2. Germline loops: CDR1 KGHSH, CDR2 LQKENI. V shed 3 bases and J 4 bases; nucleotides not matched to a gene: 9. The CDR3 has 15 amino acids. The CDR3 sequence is CASSPASGVGYEQYF. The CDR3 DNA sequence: TGTGCCAGCTCACCGGCCAGCGGGGTTGGGTACGAGCAGTACTTC.

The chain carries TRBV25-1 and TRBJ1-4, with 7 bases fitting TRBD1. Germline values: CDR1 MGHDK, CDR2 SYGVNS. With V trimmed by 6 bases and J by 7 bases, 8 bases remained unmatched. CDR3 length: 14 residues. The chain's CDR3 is CASSPTGPGEKLFF. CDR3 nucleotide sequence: TGTGCCAGCAGCCCGACAGGGCCGGGTGAAAAACTGTTTTTT.

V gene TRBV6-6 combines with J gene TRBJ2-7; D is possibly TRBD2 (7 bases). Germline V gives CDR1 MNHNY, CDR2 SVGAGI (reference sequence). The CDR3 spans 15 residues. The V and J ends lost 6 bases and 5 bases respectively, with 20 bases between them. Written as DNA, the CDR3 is TGTGCCAGCAGCCCCCTTTTGGGGGGGCCGGACGAGCAGTACTTC. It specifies CASSPLLGGPDEQYF.

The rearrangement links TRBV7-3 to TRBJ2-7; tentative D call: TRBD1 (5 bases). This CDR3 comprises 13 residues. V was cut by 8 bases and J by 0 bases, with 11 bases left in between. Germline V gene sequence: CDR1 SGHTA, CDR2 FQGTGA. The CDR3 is CASGAGPSYEQYF. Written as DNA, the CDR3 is TGTGCCAGCGGGGCAGGGCCCTCCTACGAGCAGTACTTC.

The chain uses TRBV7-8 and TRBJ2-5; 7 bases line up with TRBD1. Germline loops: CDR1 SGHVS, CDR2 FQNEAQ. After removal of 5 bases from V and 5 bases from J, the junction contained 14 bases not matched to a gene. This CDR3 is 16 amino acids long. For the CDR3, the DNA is TGTGCCAGCAGCCCCCGCGGTCCCGACAGGGCTGAGACCCAGTACTTC. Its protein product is CASSPRGPDRAETQYF.

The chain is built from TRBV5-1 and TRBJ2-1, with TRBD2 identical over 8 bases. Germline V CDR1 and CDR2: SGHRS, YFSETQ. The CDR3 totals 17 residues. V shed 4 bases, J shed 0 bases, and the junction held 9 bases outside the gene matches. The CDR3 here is CASSPQTSASSYNEQFF. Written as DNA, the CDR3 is TGCGCCAGCAGCCCCCAGACTAGCGCCAGCTCCTACAATGAGCAGTTCTTC.

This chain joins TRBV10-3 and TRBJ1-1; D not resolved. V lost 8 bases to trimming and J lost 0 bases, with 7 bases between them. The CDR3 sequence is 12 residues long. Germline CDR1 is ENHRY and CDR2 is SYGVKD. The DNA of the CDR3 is TGTGCCATCCAAAACATGAACACTGAAGCTTTCTTT. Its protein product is CAIQNMNTEAFF.

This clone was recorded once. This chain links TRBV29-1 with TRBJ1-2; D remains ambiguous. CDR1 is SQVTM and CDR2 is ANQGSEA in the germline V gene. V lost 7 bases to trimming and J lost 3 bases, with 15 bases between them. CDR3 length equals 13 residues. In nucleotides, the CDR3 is TGCAGCGCTAACCCAAGCCGGGACTATGGCTACACCTTC. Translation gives CSANPSRDYGYTF.

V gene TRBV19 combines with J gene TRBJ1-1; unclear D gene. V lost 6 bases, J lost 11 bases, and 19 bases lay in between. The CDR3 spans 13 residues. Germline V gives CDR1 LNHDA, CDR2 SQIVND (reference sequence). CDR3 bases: TGTGCCAGTAGCCCCCAAGGCACTAGAGGGGCTTTCTTT. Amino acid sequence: CASSPQGTRGAFF.

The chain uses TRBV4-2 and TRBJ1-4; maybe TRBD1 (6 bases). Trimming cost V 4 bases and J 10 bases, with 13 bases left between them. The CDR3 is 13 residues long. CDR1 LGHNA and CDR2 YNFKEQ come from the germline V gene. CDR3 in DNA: TGTGCCAGCAGCCCGGGGACATTTGGAAAACTGTTTTTT. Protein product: CASSPGTFGKLFF.

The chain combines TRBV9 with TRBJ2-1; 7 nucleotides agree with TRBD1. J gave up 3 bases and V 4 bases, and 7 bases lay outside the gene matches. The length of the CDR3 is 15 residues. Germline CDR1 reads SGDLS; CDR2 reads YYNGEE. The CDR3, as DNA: TGTGCCAGCAGCCCCCGGCAGGGGGACTACAATGAGCAGTTCTTC. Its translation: CASSPRQGDYNEQFF.